The clone carrying this T cell receptor beta chain was counted a single time. In the authors' methods: From reference gene primer amplification, estimates of nucleated cell counts were derived. Produced via immunoSEQ multiplex PCR; TCRdb's table is partial and in-frame only. V, J and clone size derive from that table, while D and trimming were established from the DNA sequence. The sample has over 250,000 clones; around 90% are singletons. The V and J ends lost 5 bases and 7 bases respectively, with 24 bases between them. The CDR3 has 16 amino acids. Germline loops: CDR1 LNHDA, CDR2 SQIVND (reference sequence). This entry comes from a study of blood T cell repertoires in COVID-19. Study as a whole: Whether acute or convalescent, the COVID-19 samples came from the United States, Italy and Spain. Sample material is recorded as cDNA or gDNA derived from T cells, B-cell-depleted T cells, or PBMCs.

Specimen: peripheral blood. This TCR came from a woman aged 25 to 45 with acute or convalescent COVID-19. This rearrangement joins TRBV19 to TRBJ2-7; the D gene is possibly TRBD2 (7 bases). Here the CDR3 DNA reads TGTGCCAGTAGTGCATGGGGGCGGGAGCGATCCTGGGAGCAGTACTTC. It encodes CASSAWGRERSWEQYF.